The 4 T cell receptor beta chains below come from one sample, sequenced in a study of cytomegalovirus exposure and HLA in healthy donors. The PCR employed 60 Vbeta primers together with 13 Jbeta primers. Profiled with immunoSEQ multiplex PCR; TCRdb holds only in-frame clones, not every one. The repertoire holds some 190,000 clones, around 85% seen once, with 1% in the top ten. The sample was PBMCs. The receptors stem from a boy aged 2 to 10 in good health and CMV-seronegative.

The chain carries TRBV6-5 and TRBJ2-3, with 11 bases identical to TRBD2. The germline CDR1 and CDR2 sequences are MNHEY and SVGAGI. Losses at the gene ends were 6 bases for V and 5 bases for J; bases not matched to a gene: 7. The CDR3 spans 15 residues. Written as DNA, the CDR3 is TGTGCCAGCAGGAGGGGACTAGCGGACGTAGATACGCAGTATTTT. Translation gives CASRRGLADVDTQYF.

The chain uses TRBV30 and TRBJ1-6; 12 positions match TRBD1. Germline CDR1 and CDR2: GTSNPN and SVGIG (reference sequence). The CDR3 length is 18 residues. The ends lost 2 bases at V and 10 bases at J; junction bases unmatched: 15. The CDR3 DNA sequence: TGTGCCTGGAGTCCTCGTGTGGGACAGGGGGCTTCACGGTCACCCCTCCACTTT. Its translation: CAWSPRVGQGASRSPLHF. The whole variable domain, remainder taken from reference TRBV30 and TRBJ1-6, is SQTIHQWPATLVQPVGSPLSLECTVEGTSNPNLYWYRQAAGRGLQLLFYSVGIGQISSEVPQNLSASRPQDRQFILSSKKLLLSDSGFYLCAWSPRVGQGASRSPLHFGNGTRLTVT.

The chain joins TRBV7-2 to TRBJ1-3; D remains ambiguous. V was trimmed by 1 base and J by 2 bases, leaving 18 bases between them. Germline CDR1 and CDR2: SGHTA and FQGNSA. CDR3 length equals 18 residues. The CDR3 nucleotides read TGTGCCAGCAGCTTAGAAGACGCCCGGAGGGTAGCTGGAAACACCATATATTTT. Protein product: CASSLEDARRVAGNTIYF.

This clone was recorded once. J is TRBJ2-7 and V is TRBV28, with 8 positions matching TRBD1. V shed 5 bases and J 0 bases; nucleotides not matched to a gene: 6. Germline V gene data show CDR1 as MDHEN and CDR2 as SYDVKM. The CDR3 is 15 residues long. CDR3 loop: CASSQTGQGSYEQYV. CDR3 sequence (DNA): TGTGCCAGCAGTCAAACCGGACAGGGCTCCTACGAGCAGTACGTC.